This TCR beta chain is drawn from a study of cytomegalovirus exposure and HLA in healthy donors. Overall study: Researchers found that roughly 80% of over 350 genotyped donors fell within the Caucasian-associated ancestry cluster.

The PCR employed 60 Vbeta primers together with 13 Jbeta primers. Data came from immunoSEQ multiplex PCR; TCRdb stores just in-frame clones and leaves some out. The data contain around 150,000 clones, roughly three quarters of them singletons. A remark on this clone: Its antigen is unidentified.

V lost 2 bases to trimming and J lost 2 bases, with 12 bases between them. This CDR3 is built from 15 residues. CDR1 is LNHNV, CDR2 YYDKDF, per germline (reference sequence). Study results and caveats: When analyzed later, a missense DCLRE1C variant was found to be linked to TCR beta V- and J-gene trimming. The majority of TCR sequences were rare, yet some public TCRs appeared in many donors. Later work associated 16,951 TCR beta sequences with HLA alleles at 0.05 false discovery rate.

V is TRBV15 and J is TRBJ2-5; maybe TRBD2 (6 bases). The specimen sequenced was PBMCs. The clonotype was recovered from a man aged 35 to 55 in good health and CMV-seropositive. In DNA form, the CDR3 reads TGTGCCACCAGCAGACCCTCGGGAGAACAAGAGACCCAGTACTTC. Protein product: CATSRPSGEQETQYF.